The 13 T cell receptor beta chains in this list originate from one sample, sequenced in a study of T cell repertoires in cytomegalovirus infection. TCRdb itself ran the reads through MiXCR, one entry per CDR3 protein. The sample consists of 150,000 to 200,000 distinct CDR3 sequences, roughly 21% of them appearing once. Their recognized antigens are unknown. This specimen was CD8+ T cells from cultured PBMCs, taken from culture after CMV antigen stimulation. The receptors come from a human donor in good health (CMV status not recorded). Some clones in this sample may be carry-over from other donors' samples.

This clonotype was found a few times. The V call is TRBV7-9, the J call TRBJ2-7; D not resolved. V dropped 1 base and J dropped 2 bases, with 12 bases sitting between them. Germline V gives CDR1 SEHNR, CDR2 FQNEAQ (reference sequence). This CDR3 has 15 residues. CDR3 coding DNA: TGTGCCAGCAGCTTAGGAGTAGTAAACACCTACGAGCAGTACTTC. Protein product: CASSLGVVNTYEQYF.

CDR3 sequence (DNA): TGTGCCAGCAGTCCGACAGGCCCGAGCTCTGGAAACACCATATATTTT. Translation: CASSPTGPSSGNTIYF. The rearrangement uses TRBV12-3 or TRBV12-4 and TRBJ1-3; D might be TRBD1 (6 bases). The CDR3 is made up of 16 amino acids. The ends were cut back, 5 bases at V and 0 bases at J, with 14 bases in the middle.

V gene TRBV5-6 combines with J gene TRBJ1-1; D not certain. The CDR3 totals 15 residues. Germline lookup yields CDR1 SGHDT and CDR2 YYEEEE. V shed 3 bases and J shed 0 bases, with 12 bases lying between them. The CDR3 DNA follows: TGTGCCAGCAGCTCCCGGGCGTCCATGAACACTGAAGCTTTCTTT. Translated, it gives CASSSRASMNTEAFF.

There are a few counts of this clonotype. CDR3 protein: CATSREASGGTDTQYF. CDR3 bases: TGTGCCACCAGCAGAGAAGCTAGCGGGGGCACAGATACGCAGTATTTT. The rearrangement links TRBV15 to TRBJ2-3, with TRBD2 matching 9 bases. The CDR3 has 16 residues. Trimming removed 0 bases from V and 1 base from J; junction bases left unmatched: 2. Germline lookup yields CDR1 LNHNV and CDR2 YYDKDF (reference sequence).

This clonotype was seen a few times. The chain couples TRBV7-9 to TRBJ1-2, with a weak D call TRBD1 (5 bases). The CDR3 contains 14 residues. Germline-derived CDR1 and CDR2 are SEHNR and FQNEAQ (reference sequence). V lost 5 bases to trimming and J lost 8 bases, with 18 bases between them. In DNA form, the CDR3 reads TGTGCCAGCAGCATACCCGGGACTTCAGGGGGCTACACCTTC. Translation: CASSIPGTSGGYTF.

This clonotype came up a few times. V is TRBV4-2 and J is TRBJ1-4, with 10 bases aligning to TRBD1. The germline CDR1 and CDR2 sequences are LGHNA and YNFKEQ. J gave up 8 bases and V 1 base, and 13 bases lay outside the gene matches. The CDR3 is 18 amino acids. The CDR3 nucleotides read TGTGCCAGCAGCCAAGCGGGGACAGGGGAATGGAGGATGGAAAAACTGTTTTTT. Amino acid sequence: CASSQAGTGEWRMEKLFF.

Ten or more counts support this clonotype. This chain uses TRBV7-9 with TRBJ1-2; TRBD1 aligns across 7 bases. Unmatched junction bases numbered 8, after V lost 6 bases and J lost 4 bases. The CDR3 spans 14 residues. Germline CDR1 SEHNR, CDR2 FQNEAQ (reference sequence). The CDR3 nucleotides are TGTGCCAGCAGACGTACAGGGGCCCGCTATGGCTACACCTTC. It specifies CASRRTGARYGYTF. Filled out from reference TRBV7-9 and TRBJ1-2, the complete variable domain reads DTGVSQNPRHKITKRGQNVTFRCDPISEHNRLYWYRQTLGQGPEFLTYFQNEAQLEKSRLLSDRFSAERPKGSFSTLEIQRTEQGDSAMYLCASRRTGARYGYTFGSGTRLTVV.

The V and J genes are TRBV7-9 and TRBJ1-1, with D possibly matching TRBD1 (5 bases). CDR1 and CDR2 from the germline V gene are SEHNR and FQNEAQ (reference sequence). The CDR3 sequence is 13 residues long. Trimming left V 5 bases short and J 3 bases short, with 10 bases between. The CDR3 is CASSGGGDTEAFF. The CDR3 DNA reads TGTGCCAGCAGCGGCGGGGGAGACACTGAAGCTTTCTTT.

The V call is TRBV12-3 or TRBV12-4, the J call TRBJ2-6, with D possibly TRBD1 on 6 matching bases. This CDR3 has 15 residues. Trimming shortened V by 10 bases and J by 1 base, and 14 bases separated the two germline ends. CDR3 in amino acids: CATGQIDSGANVLTF. The CDR3 DNA is TGTGCCACCGGACAGATAGATTCTGGGGCCAACGTCCTGACTTTC.

This clonotype was found a few times. This chain connects TRBV6-2 or TRBV6-3 to TRBJ1-1, with D unresolved. CDR3 length equals 12 residues. Trimming took 5 bases from V and 5 from J, leaving 9 bases between them. The germline CDR1 and CDR2 sequences are MNHEY and SVGEGT. For the CDR3, the DNA is TGTGCCAGCAGTCAAAGCAGGACTGAAGCTTTCTTT. It encodes CASSQSRTEAFF.

The chain employs TRBV9 and TRBJ2-1, with TRBD1 as a possible D gene (6 bases). Trimming removed 4 bases at V and 10 bases at J, with 24 bases between. The CDR3 totals 16 residues. Germline-derived CDR1 and CDR2 are SGDLS and YYNGEE. CDR3: CASSSATGRPSWEQFF. DNA of the CDR3: TGTGCCAGCAGCTCTGCGACAGGTAGGCCTAGTTGGGAGCAGTTCTTC.

The chain employs TRBV7-2 and TRBJ2-3, with D possibly being TRBD1 (5 bases). This CDR3 is built from 16 residues. V was shortened by 5 bases and J by 1 base, with 16 bases between the two germline ends. Per the germline V gene, CDR1 is SGHTA and CDR2 is FQGNSA. CDR3 in DNA: TGTGCCAGCAGCGCCGACCGGACAACTGGCACAGATACGCAGTATTTT. Its translation: CASSADRTTGTDTQYF.

The chain is built from TRBV12-3 or TRBV12-4 and TRBJ2-1, with 10 bases aligning to TRBD1. Losses at the gene ends were 8 bases for V and 7 bases for J; bases not matched to a gene: 8. The CDR3 totals 14 residues. CDR3 region: CASRWDRGGNEQFF. The CDR3 region has the DNA TGTGCCAGCCGTTGGGACAGGGGAGGTAATGAGCAGTTCTTC.